The next 15 T cell receptor beta chains were all read from a single sample in a study of HIV-infected patients and healthy controls. Antiretroviral therapy had run roughly three months, about 14 weeks, before follow-up blood collection. No cell fractionation was done, so the repertoire covers all unsorted peripheral blood T cells. Around 0.5 ug RNA was reverse transcribed with alpha and beta constant-region primers. Each of the alpha and beta chains got its own library through chain-specific third strand synthesis with indices. TCRdb analysed the 5' RACE reads with MiXCR anew, one entry per CDR3 protein. The profile shows around 5,000 distinct CDR3 sequences, roughly 22% of them singletons. The specimen comprised blood, sampled during antiretroviral therapy. The receptors stem from an adult with HIV infection.

This clonotype appeared many times. The chain is built from TRBV30 and TRBJ2-7; 9 bases agree with TRBD1. In germline, CDR1 is GTSNPN, CDR2 SVGIG (reference sequence). J was trimmed by 2 bases and V by 4 bases; bases with no gene match: 9. The CDR3 covers 15 residues. The CDR3 is CAWKGTGINPYEQYF. The CDR3 DNA reads TGTGCCTGGAAGGGGACAGGGATAAATCCCTACGAGCAGTACTTC. The complete variable domain, with remaining parts taken from reference TRBV30 and TRBJ2-7, reads SQTIHQWPATLVQPVGSPLSLECTVEGTSNPNLYWYRQAAGRGLQLLFYSVGIGQISSEVPQNLSASRPQDRQFILSSKKLLLSDSGFYLCAWKGTGINPYEQYFGPGTRLTVT.

This clonotype turned up a few times. The chain joins TRBV19 to TRBJ2-2; D might be TRBD2 (11 bases). The germline CDR1 and CDR2 sequences are LNHDA and SQIVND (reference sequence). Trimming took off 6 bases at V and 2 bases at J, with 28 bases between the two ends. CDR3 size: 20 residues. The CDR3 coding sequence is TGTGCCAGTAGGACGCGACAGGGGGCTAGCGGGGGGTCCAACACCGGGGAGCTGTTTTTT. Translating gives CASRTRQGASGGSNTGELFF.

This clonotype was found many times. The V gene is TRBV12-3 or TRBV12-4, the J gene TRBJ2-5; 8 bases agree with TRBD1. Trimming took 4 bases from V and 7 from J; bases not matched to a gene: 8. This CDR3 contains 14 residues. The CDR3 nucleotides read TGTGCCAGCAGTTGGGGGACAGGAGGCCTGACCCAGTACTTC. This sequence encodes CASSWGTGGLTQYF.

J is TRBJ2-5 and V is TRBV3-1, with TRBD2 matching 13 bases. This CDR3 comprises 16 residues. The J segment lost 4 bases and the V segment lost 4 bases, leaving 6 bases of the junction unmatched. Germline CDR1 is LGHDT and CDR2 is YNNKEL (reference sequence). CDR3 coding DNA: TGTGCCAGCAGCCCAGGGACTAGCGGGGTCGGAGAGACCCAGTACTTC. Its protein is CASSPGTSGVGETQYF.

By share, this clonotype counts as medium-sized. The chain carries TRBV4-1 and TRBJ1-5, with 9 nucleotides matching TRBD1. The CDR3 totals 18 residues. Germline values: CDR1 MGHRA, CDR2 YSYEKL. The junction had 14 bases not matched to a gene; V was cut back by 1 base and J by 7 bases. CDR3 in DNA: TGCGCCAGCAGCCAAGTAAATTTGGTGGACAGGGGTGACCAGCCCCAGCATTTT. Its translation is CASSQVNLVDRGDQPQHF.

As to this clonotype: A read error may be the cause here, since a much bigger clone is one base away. The rearrangement links TRBV19 to TRBJ1-2; D gene ambiguous. This CDR3 is built from 15 residues. In germline, CDR1 is LNHDA, CDR2 SQIVND (reference sequence). Between the trimmed V and J ends, which lost 4 bases and 1 base, there was a span of 13 bases. The CDR3 sequence is CASSTVGSYNYGYTF. CDR3 in DNA: TGTGCCAGTAGTACAGTCGGCAGCTATAACTATGGCTACACCTTC.

In its sample, this clonotype ranks as medium-sized. The V call is TRBV13, the J call TRBJ2-3, with TRBD1 as a possible D gene (5 bases). V lost 3 bases and J lost 4, with 17 bases in between. This CDR3 contains 16 residues. Germline CDR1 is PRHDT and CDR2 is FYEKMQ (reference sequence). This chain's CDR3 is CASSFFAGMSSDTQYF. CDR3 nucleotides: TGTGCCAGCAGCTTTTTCGCAGGGATGTCTTCAGATACGCAGTATTTT.

Relative to its sample, this clonotype is medium-sized (0.01 to 0.1%). This chain joins TRBV5-1 and TRBJ2-5; no firm D call. Trimming took 3 bases from V and 4 from J, leaving 10 bases between them. Germline assignment: CDR1 SGHRS and CDR2 YFSETQ. The CDR3 runs 13 residues. This chain's CDR3 is CASSSAPLETQYF. In DNA, the CDR3 is TGCGCCAGCAGCTCAGCTCCCTTAGAGACCCAGTACTTC.

By frequency in the sample, this clonotype is medium-sized. V is TRBV12-3 or TRBV12-4 and J is TRBJ1-3; D call uncertain. V was trimmed by 2 bases and J by 0 bases, leaving 5 bases between them. This CDR3 region has 14 residues. The CDR3 DNA follows: TGTGCCAGCAGTTTATCGTCCTCTGGAAACACCATATATTTT. As protein: CASSLSSSGNTIYF.

By proportion, this clonotype is medium-sized. This chain joins TRBV20-1 and TRBJ1-1; D is perhaps TRBD1 (5 bases). Trimming took off 0 bases at V and 1 base at J, with 18 bases between the two ends. From germline, CDR1 is DFQATT and CDR2 SNEGSKA (reference sequence). This CDR3 has 17 residues. This CDR3 is CSARDRFRFDRNTEAFF. The CDR3 DNA reads TGCAGTGCTAGAGATCGGTTCCGGTTTGACAGGAACACTGAAGCTTTCTTT.

This clonotype was detected only a few times. The chain joins TRBV3-1 to TRBJ2-2, with D maybe TRBD1 (6 bases). V shed 1 base and J shed 5 bases, with 8 bases lying between them. The CDR3 consists of 14 residues. Looked up from germline, CDR1 is LGHDT and CDR2 is YNNKEL (reference sequence). CDR3 bases: TGTGCCAGCAGCCAAGCCGGGACAACCGGGGAGCTGTTTTTT. This gives the protein CASSQAGTTGELFF.

Points on this clonotype: A much larger clone sits a single nucleotide away, making a read error possible. The chain joins TRBV6-2 or TRBV6-3 to TRBJ2-3; TRBD1 agrees at 8 bases. V shed 0 bases and J 7 bases; nucleotides not matched to a gene: 6. This CDR3 has 15 residues. The germline gives CDR1 MNHEY, CDR2 SVGEGT. CDR3 residues: CASSYSWQGANTQYF. CDR3 nucleotide sequence: TGTGCCAGCAGTTACTCGTGGCAGGGGGCGAATACGCAGTATTTT.

Regarding this clonotype: This may arise from a read error, as a much more abundant clone is one base away. The chain has TRBV4-1 and TRBJ2-1; D is uncertain. This CDR3 is 11 amino acids long. Trimming pared 4 bases from V and 9 bases from J, leaving 7 bases between. CDR1 is MGHRA and CDR2 is YSYEKL in the germline V gene. CDR3 amino acids: CASSLGVEQFF. Here the CDR3 DNA reads TGCGCCAGCAGCCTGGGTGTTGAGCAGTTCTTC.

Concerning this clonotype: This may arise from a read error, as a much more abundant clone is one base away. The chain recombines TRBV5-6 with TRBJ2-7, with 12 bases aligning to TRBD2. Germline assignment: CDR1 SGHDT and CDR2 YYEEEE. Unmatched junction bases numbered 2, after V lost 3 bases and J lost 4 bases. This CDR3 has 14 residues. The CDR3 coding sequence is TGTGCCAGCAGCTGGACTAGCGGGGAGTACGAGCAGTACTTC. This gives the protein CASSWTSGEYEQYF.

Many counts were recorded for this clonotype. This chain links TRBV20-1 with TRBJ2-5, with 7 bases lining up with TRBD2. The V and J ends lost 0 bases and 1 base, in that order; junction bases with no gene match: 2. CDR1 is DFQATT and CDR2 is SNEGSKA in the germline V gene (reference sequence). This CDR3 has 14 residues. CDR3 residues: CSARDGGGQETQYF. In nucleotides, the CDR3 is TGCAGTGCTAGAGATGGCGGGGGCCAAGAGACCCAGTACTTC.